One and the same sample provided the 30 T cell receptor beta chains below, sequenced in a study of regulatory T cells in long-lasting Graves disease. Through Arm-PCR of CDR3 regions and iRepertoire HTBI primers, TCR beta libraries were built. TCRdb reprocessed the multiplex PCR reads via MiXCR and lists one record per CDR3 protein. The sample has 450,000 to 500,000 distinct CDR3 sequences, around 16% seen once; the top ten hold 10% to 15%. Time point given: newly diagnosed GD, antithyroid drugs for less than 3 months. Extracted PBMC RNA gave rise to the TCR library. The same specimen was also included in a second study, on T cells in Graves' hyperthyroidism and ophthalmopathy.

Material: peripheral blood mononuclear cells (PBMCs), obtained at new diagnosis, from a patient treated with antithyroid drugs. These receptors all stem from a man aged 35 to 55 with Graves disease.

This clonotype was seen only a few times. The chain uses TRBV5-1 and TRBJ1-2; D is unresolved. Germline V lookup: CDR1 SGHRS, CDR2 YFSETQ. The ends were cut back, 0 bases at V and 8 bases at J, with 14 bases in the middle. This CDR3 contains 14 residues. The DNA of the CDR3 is TGCGCCAGCAGCTTGGGCCGGGCCATGGAGGGCTACACCTTC. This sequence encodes CASSLGRAMEGYTF.

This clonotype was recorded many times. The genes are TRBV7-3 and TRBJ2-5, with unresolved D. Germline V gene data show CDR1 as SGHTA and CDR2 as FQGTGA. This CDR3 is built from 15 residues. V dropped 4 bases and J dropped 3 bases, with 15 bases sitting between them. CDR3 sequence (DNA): TGTGCCAGCAGCTCCAAGCTGGGTGGTGAAGAGACCCAGTACTTC. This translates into CASSSKLGGEETQYF.

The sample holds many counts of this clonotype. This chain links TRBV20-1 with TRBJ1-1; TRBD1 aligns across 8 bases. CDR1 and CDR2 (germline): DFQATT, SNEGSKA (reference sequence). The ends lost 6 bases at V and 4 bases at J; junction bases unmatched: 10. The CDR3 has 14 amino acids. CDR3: CSASDRVEATEAFF. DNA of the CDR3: TGCAGTGCATCGGACAGGGTGGAGGCCACTGAAGCTTTCTTT.

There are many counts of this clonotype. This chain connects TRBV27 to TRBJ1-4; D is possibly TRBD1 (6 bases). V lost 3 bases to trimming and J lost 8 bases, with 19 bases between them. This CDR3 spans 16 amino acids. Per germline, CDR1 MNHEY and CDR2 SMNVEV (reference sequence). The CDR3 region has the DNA TGTGCCAGCAGTTTGTCCGGGACACCTTATGAGGAAAAACTGTTTTTT. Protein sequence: CASSLSGTPYEEKLFF.

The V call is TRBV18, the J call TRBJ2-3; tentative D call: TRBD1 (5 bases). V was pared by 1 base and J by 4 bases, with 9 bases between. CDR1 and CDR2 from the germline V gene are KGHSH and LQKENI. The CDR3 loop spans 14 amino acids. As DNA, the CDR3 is TGTGCCAGCTCACCACAAAGGGGTCCAGATACGCAGTATTTT. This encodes CASSPQRGPDTQYF.

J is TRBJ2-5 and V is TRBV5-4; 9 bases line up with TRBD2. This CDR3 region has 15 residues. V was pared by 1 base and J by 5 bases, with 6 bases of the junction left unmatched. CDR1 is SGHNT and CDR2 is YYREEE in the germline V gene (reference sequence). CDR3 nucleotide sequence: TGTGCCAGCAGCTTGACTAGCGGGTCGCGGGAGACCCAGTACTTC. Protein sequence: CASSLTSGSRETQYF.

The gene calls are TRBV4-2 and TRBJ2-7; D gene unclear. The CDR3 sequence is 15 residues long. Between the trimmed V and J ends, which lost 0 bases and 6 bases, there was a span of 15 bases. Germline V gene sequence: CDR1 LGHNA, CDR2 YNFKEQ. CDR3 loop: CASSQDPGQTREQYF. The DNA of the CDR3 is TGTGCCAGCAGCCAAGATCCCGGCCAGACCCGCGAGCAGTACTTC.

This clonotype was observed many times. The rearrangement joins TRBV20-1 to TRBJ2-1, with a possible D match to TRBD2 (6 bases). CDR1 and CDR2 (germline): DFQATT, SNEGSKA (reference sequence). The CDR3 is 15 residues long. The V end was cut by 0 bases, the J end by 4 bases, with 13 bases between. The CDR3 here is CSARDLAGPYNEQFF. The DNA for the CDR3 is TGCAGTGCTAGAGATCTGGCGGGGCCTTACAATGAGCAGTTCTTC.

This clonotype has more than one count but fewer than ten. CDR3 in DNA: TGTGCCAGCAGTGAAGGAGAAAACACCATATATTTT. Its translation: CASSEGENTIYF. This chain connects TRBV2 to TRBJ1-3; D call uncertain. The CDR3 consists of 12 residues. CDR1 SNHLY and CDR2 FYNNEI come from the germline V gene. V lost 1 base, J lost 6 bases, and 4 bases lay in between.

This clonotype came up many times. In DNA, the CDR3 is TGTGCCAGCAGTTCTCCGGGTTCCAATCAGCCCCAGCATTTT. Translated: CASSSPGSNQPQHF. The chain employs TRBV12-3 or TRBV12-4 and TRBJ1-5; the D is unclear. CDR3 size: 14 residues. The germline V and J ends were trimmed by 4 bases and 3 bases, with 10 bases remaining between them.

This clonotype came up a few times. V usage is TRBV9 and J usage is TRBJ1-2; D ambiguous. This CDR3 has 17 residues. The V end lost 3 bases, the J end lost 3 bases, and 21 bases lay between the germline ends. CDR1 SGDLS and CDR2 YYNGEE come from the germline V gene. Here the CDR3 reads CASSAEVDQRADYGYTF. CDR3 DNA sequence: TGTGCCAGCAGCGCAGAAGTGGACCAGCGGGCGGACTATGGCTACACCTTC.

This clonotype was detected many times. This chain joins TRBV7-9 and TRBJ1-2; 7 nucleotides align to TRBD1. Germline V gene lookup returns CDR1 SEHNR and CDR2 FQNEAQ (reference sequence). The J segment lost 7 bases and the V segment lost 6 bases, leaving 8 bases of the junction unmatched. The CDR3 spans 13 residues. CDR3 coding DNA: TGTGCCAGCAGGGAAAACAGGGGTTTTGGCTACACCTTC. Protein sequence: CASRENRGFGYTF.

The CDR3 bases are TGTGCCAGCAGTTTAGCGGGTAGCGGGAGACACACCTACGAGCAGTACTTC. This sequence encodes CASSLAGSGRHTYEQYF. This sequence joins TRBV12-3 or TRBV12-4 and TRBJ2-7, with TRBD2 matching 9 bases. Losses at the gene ends were 0 bases for V and 2 bases for J; bases not matched to a gene: 8. The CDR3 sequence is 17 residues long.

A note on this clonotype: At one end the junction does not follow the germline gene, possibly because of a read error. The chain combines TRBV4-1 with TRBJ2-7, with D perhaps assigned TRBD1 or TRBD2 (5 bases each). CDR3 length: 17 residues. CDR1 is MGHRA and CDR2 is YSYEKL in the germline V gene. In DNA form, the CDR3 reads TGCGCCAGCAACCAATTTCAGGGAGTAATTAGCTCCTACGAGCAGTACTTC. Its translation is CASNQFQGVISSYEQYF.

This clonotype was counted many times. DNA of the CDR3: TGTGCCAGCAGTCGCCCCAGGACGGACGAGCAGTACTTC. Its protein is CASSRPRTDEQYF. The chain combines TRBV28 with TRBJ2-7; D not resolved. CDR1 MDHEN and CDR2 SYDVKM come from the germline V gene. This CDR3 spans 13 amino acids. Trimming shortened V by 5 bases and J by 5 bases, and 13 bases separated the two germline ends. Drawing the rest from reference TRBV28 and TRBJ2-7, the complete variable domain is DVKVTQSSRYLVKRTGEKVFLECVQDMDHENMFWYRQDPGLGLRLIYFSYDVKMKEKGDIPEGYSVSREKKERFSLILESASTNQTSMYLCASSRPRTDEQYFGPGTRLTVT.

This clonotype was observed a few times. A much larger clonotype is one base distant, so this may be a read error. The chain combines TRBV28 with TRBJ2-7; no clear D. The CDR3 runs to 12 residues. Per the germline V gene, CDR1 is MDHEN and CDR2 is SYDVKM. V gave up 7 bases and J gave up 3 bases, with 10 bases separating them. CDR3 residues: CASKSAGYEQYF. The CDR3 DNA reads TGTGCCAGCAAATCGGCAGGCTACGAGCAGTACTTC. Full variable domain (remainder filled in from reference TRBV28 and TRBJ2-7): DVKVTQSSRYLVKRTGEKVFLECVQDMDHENMFWYRQDPGLGLRLIYFSYDVKMKEKGDIPEGYSVSREKKERFSLILESASTNQTSMYLCASKSAGYEQYFGPGTRLTVT.

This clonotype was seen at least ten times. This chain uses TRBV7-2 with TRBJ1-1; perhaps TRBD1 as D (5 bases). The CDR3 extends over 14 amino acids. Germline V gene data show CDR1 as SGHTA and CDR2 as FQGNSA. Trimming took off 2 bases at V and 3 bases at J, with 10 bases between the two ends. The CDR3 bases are TGTGCCAGCAGCTTACCCCAGGGCTACACTGAAGCTTTCTTT. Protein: CASSLPQGYTEAFF.

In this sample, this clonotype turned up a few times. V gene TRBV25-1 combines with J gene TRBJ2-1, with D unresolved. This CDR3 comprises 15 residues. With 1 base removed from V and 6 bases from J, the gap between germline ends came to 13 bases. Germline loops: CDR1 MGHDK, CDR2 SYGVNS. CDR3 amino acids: CASSESYRDPNEQFF. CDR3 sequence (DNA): TGTGCCAGCAGTGAATCGTACCGCGATCCCAATGAGCAGTTCTTC.

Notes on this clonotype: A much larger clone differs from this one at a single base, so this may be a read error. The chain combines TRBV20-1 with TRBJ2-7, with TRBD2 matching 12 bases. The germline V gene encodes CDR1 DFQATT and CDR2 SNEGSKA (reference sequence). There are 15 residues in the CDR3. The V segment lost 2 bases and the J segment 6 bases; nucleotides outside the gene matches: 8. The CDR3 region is CSARKRLAGVFEQYF. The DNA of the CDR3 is TGCAGTGCTAGAAAGAGACTAGCGGGAGTTTTCGAGCAGTACTTC.

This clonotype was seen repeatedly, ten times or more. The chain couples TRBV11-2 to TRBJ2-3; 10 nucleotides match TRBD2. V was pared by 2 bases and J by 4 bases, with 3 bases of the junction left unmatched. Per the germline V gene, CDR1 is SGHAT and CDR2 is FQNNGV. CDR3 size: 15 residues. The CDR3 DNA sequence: TGTGCCAGCAGCTTACCAGCGGGAGGGGCAGATACGCAGTATTTT. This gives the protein CASSLPAGGADTQYF.

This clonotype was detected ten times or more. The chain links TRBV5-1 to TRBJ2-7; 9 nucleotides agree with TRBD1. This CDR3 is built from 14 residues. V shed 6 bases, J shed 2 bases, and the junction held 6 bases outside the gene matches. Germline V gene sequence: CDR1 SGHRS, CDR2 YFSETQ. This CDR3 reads CASTLRDRAYEQYF. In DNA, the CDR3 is TGCGCCAGCACTTTGAGGGACAGGGCCTACGAGCAGTACTTC.

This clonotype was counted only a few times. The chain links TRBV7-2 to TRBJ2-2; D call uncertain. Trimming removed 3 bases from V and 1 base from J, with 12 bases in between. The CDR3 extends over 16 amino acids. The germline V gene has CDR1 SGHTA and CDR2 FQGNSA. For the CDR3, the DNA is TGTGCCAGCAGCTTTGGTAGGGCGTGGAACACCGGGGAGCTGTTTTTT. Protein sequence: CASSFGRAWNTGELFF.

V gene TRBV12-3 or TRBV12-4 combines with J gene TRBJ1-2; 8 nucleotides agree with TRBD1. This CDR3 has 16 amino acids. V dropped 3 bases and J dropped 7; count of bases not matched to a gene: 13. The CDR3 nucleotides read TGTGCCAGCAGTTTCTCTGAACGTTACAGGGGGAGTGGCTACACCTTC. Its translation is CASSFSERYRGSGYTF.

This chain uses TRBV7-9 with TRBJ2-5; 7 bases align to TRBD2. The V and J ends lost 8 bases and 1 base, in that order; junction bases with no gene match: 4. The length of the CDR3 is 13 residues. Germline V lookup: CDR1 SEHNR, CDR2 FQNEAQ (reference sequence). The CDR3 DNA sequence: TGTGCCAGCCAGACTAGCCTCCAAGAGACCCAGTACTTC. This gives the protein CASQTSLQETQYF.

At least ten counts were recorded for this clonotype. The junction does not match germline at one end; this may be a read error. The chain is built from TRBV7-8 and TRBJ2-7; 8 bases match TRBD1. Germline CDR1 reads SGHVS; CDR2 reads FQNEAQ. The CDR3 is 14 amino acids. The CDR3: CASSFRDRSYGQYF. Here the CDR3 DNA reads TGTGCCAGCAGCTTTCGGGACAGGTCCTACGGGCAGTACTTC.

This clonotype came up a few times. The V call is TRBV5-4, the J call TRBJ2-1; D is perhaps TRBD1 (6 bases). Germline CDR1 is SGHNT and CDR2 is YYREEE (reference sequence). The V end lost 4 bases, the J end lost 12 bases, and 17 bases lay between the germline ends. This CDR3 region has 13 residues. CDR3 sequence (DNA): TGTGCCAGCAGCACAACAACAGGGTTCGGGCAGTTCTTC. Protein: CASSTTTGFGQFF.

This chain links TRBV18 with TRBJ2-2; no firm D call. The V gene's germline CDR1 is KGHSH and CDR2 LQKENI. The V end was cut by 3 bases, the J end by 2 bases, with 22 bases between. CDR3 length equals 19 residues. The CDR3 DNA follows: TGTGCCAGCTCACCCGGCCAGACACAACATAATCCCAACACCGGGGAGCTGTTTTTT. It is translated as CASSPGQTQHNPNTGELFF.

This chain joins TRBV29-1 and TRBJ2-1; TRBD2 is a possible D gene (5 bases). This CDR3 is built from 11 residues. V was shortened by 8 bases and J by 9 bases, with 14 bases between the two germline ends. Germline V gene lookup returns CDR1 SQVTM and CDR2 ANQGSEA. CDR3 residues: CSSTAAGEQFF. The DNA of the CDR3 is TGCAGCTCCACTGCGGCGGGTGAGCAGTTCTTC.

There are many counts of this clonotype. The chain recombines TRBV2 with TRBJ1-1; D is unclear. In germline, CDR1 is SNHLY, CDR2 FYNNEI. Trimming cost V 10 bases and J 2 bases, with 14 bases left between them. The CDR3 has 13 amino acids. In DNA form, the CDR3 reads TGTGCCAACACACAGATGCCAAACACTGAAGCTTTCTTT. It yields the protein CANTQMPNTEAFF. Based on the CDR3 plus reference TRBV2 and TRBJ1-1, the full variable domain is EPEVTQTPSHQVTQMGQEVILRCVPISNHLYFYWYRQILGQKVEFLVSFYNNEISEKSEIFDDQFSVERPDGSNFTLKIRSTKLEDSAMYFCANTQMPNTEAFFGQGTRLTVV.

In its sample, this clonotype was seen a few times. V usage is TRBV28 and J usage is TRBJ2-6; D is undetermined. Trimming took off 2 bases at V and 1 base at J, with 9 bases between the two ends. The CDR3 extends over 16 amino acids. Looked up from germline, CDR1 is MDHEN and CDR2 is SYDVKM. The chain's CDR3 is CASSLELGSGANVLTF. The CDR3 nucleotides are TGTGCCAGCAGTTTAGAGCTGGGTTCTGGGGCCAACGTCCTGACTTTC.